This T cell receptor (beta chain) was found in a study of OX40 agonist ivuxolimab in advanced cancers. Broader study findings: Partial responders treated at 0.1-3.0 mg/kg exhibited clonal expansion among the lowest measured. Clones of CD4+ and CD8+ blood T cells grew by week 6 at doses of 0.1 to 3.0 mg/kg. Researchers report that CD8+ T cells had, on average, more expanded clones than CD4+.

About this clone itself: Its antigen is unidentified.

V was pared by 4 bases and J by 1 base, with 11 bases between. Per the germline V gene, CDR1 is SGDLS and CDR2 is YYNGEE. The CDR3 spans 14 residues. TCRdb keeps only in-frame clones here, not all; method: immunoSEQ multiplex PCR. The sample gives about 98,000 clones, around 94% of which show up once; roughly 0.27% is in the top ten. The source material was CD4+ or CD8+ T cells sorted from blood, sampled in a trial of the OX40 agonist ivuxolimab. V usage is TRBV9 and J usage is TRBJ1-1, with a weak D call TRBD1 (6 bases). The clonotype originates from an adult with an advanced solid tumor such as melanoma, head and neck, liver or kidney cancer. DNA of the CDR3: TGTGCCAGCAGCCTTCAGGGACAGAACACTGAAGCTTTCTTT. Encoded protein: CASSLQGQNTEAFF.